The rows below give T cell receptor beta chains drawn from one sample of a study of blood T cell repertoires in COVID-19. The table came from immunoSEQ multiplex PCR; TCRdb's copy has only in-frame clones and leaves some out. The profile shows tens of thousands of clones, around 87% of them singletons. Material: peripheral blood. The receptors come from a human donor in a cohort sampled during active COVID-19. Each CDR3 is given with its conserved first and last residue. The D gene is left open where the match is weak. Clone size is stated in some rows and not others, as once, few, many or a class when expanded.

j_call,v_call,d_call,clone_size,cdr3_aa,cdr3_nt
TRBJ2-1,TRBV6-1,-,-,CASSDYQVPYNEQFF,TGTGCCAGCAGTGATTATCAGGTCCCCTACAATGAGCAGTTCTTC
TRBJ1-5,TRBV19,TRBD1,-,CASDDRAVSNQPQHF,TGTGCCAGTGACGACAGGGCGGTTAGCAATCAGCCCCAGCATTTT
TRBJ1-2,TRBV19,-,few,CASSQQRVGYGYTF,TGTGCCAGTAGCCAGCAGCGGGTGGGGTATGGCTACACCTTC
TRBJ2-5,TRBV5-1,-,-,CASSQGLETQYF,TGCGCCAGCAGTCAGGGGTTGGAGACCCAGTACTTC
TRBJ1-2,TRBV28,TRBD1,-,CASTGGQAHYGYTF,TGTGCCAGCACCGGGGGACAGGCCCACTATGGCTACACCTTC
TRBJ2-5,TRBV4-2,-,once,CASSQERTEGQETQYF,TGTGCCAGCAGCCAAGAAAGGACAGAGGGTCAAGAGACCCAGTACTTC
TRBJ1-6,TRBV27,-,-,CASSLESSYNSPLHF,TGTGCCAGCAGTTTGGAGAGCTCCTATAATTCACCCCTCCACTTT
TRBJ2-3,TRBV15,TRBD2,-,CATSRAAAGGGTDTQYF,TGTGCCACCAGCAGAGCCGCGGCGGGGGGTGGTACAGATACGCAGTATTTT
TRBJ2-1,TRBV12-5,TRBD2,-,CASGLALAGGIYNEQFF,TGTGCTAGTGGTTTGGCCCTAGCGGGGGGCATCTACAATGAGCAGTTCTTC
TRBJ1-3,TRBV2,-,-,CASWWSSGNTIYF,TGTGCCAGCTGGTGGAGTTCTGGAAACACCATATATTTT
TRBJ2-3,TRBV7-9,TRBD1,-,CASSQTGMGTDTQYF,TGTGCCAGCAGCCAGACAGGGATGGGCACAGATACGCAGTATTTT
TRBJ1-2,TRBV5-5,-,-,CASSPGGGIYGYTF,TGTGCCAGCAGCCCGGGGGGGGGCATCTATGGCTACACCTTC
TRBJ2-3,TRBV3-1/TRBV3-2,-,-,CASSQITGIGGNTQYF,TGTGCCAGCAGCCAAATCACCGGGATTGGGGGGAATACGCAGTATTTT
TRBJ2-3,TRBV11-3,TRBD2,-,CASSSAGASGDDTQYF,TGTGCCAGCAGCTCCGCGGGTGCTAGCGGGGATGATACGCAGTATTTT
TRBJ2-6,TRBV14,TRBD1,-,CASSPRTGGSGANVLTF,TGTGCCAGCAGCCCTCGGACAGGGGGCTCTGGGGCCAACGTCCTGACTTTC
TRBJ1-3,TRBV2,TRBD1,-,CASRRLRQGVGGNTIYF,TGTGCCAGCAGGCGACTTAGACAGGGAGTAGGTGGAAACACCATATATTTT
TRBJ1-2,TRBV9,-,once,CASSVGGTYGYTF,TGTGCCAGCAGCGTAGGGGGCACCTATGGCTACACCTTC
TRBJ2-2,TRBV9,-,-,CAEKYHGELFF,TGTGCCGAGAAATACCACGGGGAGCTGTTTTTT
TRBJ1-2,TRBV4-3,-,once,CASSPGRQNYGYTF,TGCGCCAGCAGCCCAGGCAGGCAGAACTATGGCTACACCTTC
TRBJ1-2,TRBV18,-,-,CASSPQGNGYTF,TGTGCCAGCTCACCGCAGGGGAATGGCTACACCTTC
TRBJ1-2,TRBV6-4,TRBD1,-,CASSAGQAYGYTF,TGTGCCAGCAGCGCGGGACAGGCCTATGGCTACACCTTC
TRBJ1-1,TRBV6-1,-,-,CASSEGHGNTEAFF,TGTGCCAGCAGTGAAGGACACGGGAACACTGAAGCTTTCTTT
TRBJ2-2,TRBV30,-,-,CAWNVRQTGELFF,TGTGCCTGGAACGTACGCCAGACCGGGGAGCTGTTTTTT
TRBJ1-1,TRBV3-1/TRBV3-2,TRBD1,-,CASSQVYGTGEAFF,TGTGCCAGCAGCCAAGTCTACGGGACAGGTGAAGCTTTCTTT
TRBJ2-1,TRBV3-1/TRBV3-2,TRBD1,once,CASSQGTGYNEQFF,TGTGCCAGCAGCCAGGGGACAGGGTACAATGAGCAGTTCTTC
TRBJ2-1,TRBV7-3,-,-,CASSRFGDNEQFF,TGTGCCAGCAGCCGATTCGGAGACAATGAGCAGTTCTTC
TRBJ1-1,TRBV7-2,TRBD1,-,CASSLGQGYTEAFF,TGTGCCAGCAGCTTAGGACAGGGTTACACTGAAGCTTTCTTT
TRBJ2-2,TRBV5-8,-,-,CASSLGQWTGELFF,TGTGCCAGCAGCCTCGGACAGTGGACCGGGGAGCTGTTTTTT
TRBJ1-2,TRBV7-9,TRBD1,-,CASSLPTGVKYNYGYTF,TGTGCCAGCAGCTTACCGACAGGGGTAAAATATAACTATGGCTACACCTTC
TRBJ2-3,TRBV5-4,TRBD1,-,CASSLGGTGGTDTQYF,TGTGCCAGCAGCTTGGGGGGGACAGGGGGCACAGATACGCAGTATTTT
TRBJ2-3,TRBV24-1,-,once,CATSEGSNTQYF,TGTGCCACCAGTGAGGGCTCGAATACGCAGTATTTT
TRBJ2-7,TRBV5-4,TRBD2,-,CASSYSPGLAGYEQYF,TGTGCCAGCAGCTATTCGCCGGGACTAGCGGGCTACGAGCAGTACTTC
TRBJ2-2,TRBV5-5,TRBD1,-,CASSWRQGRTGELFF,TGTGCCAGCAGCTGGAGACAGGGGAGAACCGGGGAGCTGTTTTTT
TRBJ2-3,TRBV11-2,TRBD2,-,CASSPQASGTADTQYF,TGTGCCAGCAGCCCGCAGGCTAGCGGTACCGCAGATACGCAGTATTTT